This T cell receptor beta chain was recovered during a study of Ad26.COV2.S vaccination and SARS-CoV-2 variants. Measured with immunoSEQ multiplex PCR; TCRdb has only the in-frame clones, and not every one. Of approximately 500,000 clones in the sample, approximately 90% are singletons; the top ten hold 13%. Treatment in this sample: over 15 received Ad26.COV2.S at low or high dose, single or two shots; about 5 received placebo; per-sample allocation not given. After the first vaccine or placebo injection, samples were drawn on day 63. In the vaccine, an Ad26 vector expressed the SARS-CoV-2 spike of the Wuhan strain. With regard to this clone: Its antigen is still unknown.

Study observations and caveats: Vaccine recipients posted higher spike-specific TCR breadth than their placebo counterparts.

Germline V lookup: CDR1 MNHEY, CDR2 SMNVEV (reference sequence). V shed 2 bases and J 1 base; nucleotides not matched to a gene: 3. The CDR3 totals 15 residues. V usage is TRBV27 and J usage is TRBJ2-3; 7 bases are a match to TRBD2. The sequence was obtained from a person between 18 and 59 years old who received the Ad26.COV2.S COVID-19 vaccine or a placebo. This specimen was peripheral blood, taken in a trial of Ad26.COV2.S vaccine versus placebo. As DNA, the CDR3 is TGTGCCAGCAGTTTAGCGGGAGTTCGCACAGATACGCAGTATTTT. This encodes CASSLAGVRTDTQYF.